A single T cell receptor (beta chain) is shown here with its context. These data originate in a study of blood T cell repertoires in COVID-19. As for the study in general: Sources were T cells, B-cell-depleted T cells, or PBMCs; the material itself was cDNA or gDNA.

TCRdb's table, derived via immunoSEQ multiplex PCR, lists solely in-frame clones and lacks some. The sample yields over 60,000 clones, more than 75% seen once. V was shortened by 1 base and J by 2 bases, with 8 bases between the two germline ends. CDR1 is SGHTA and CDR2 is FQGNSA in the germline V gene. CDR3 size: 14 residues. V and J are TRBV7-2 and TRBJ1-1; D gene ambiguous. The sequence was collected from a human donor in a cohort sampled during active COVID-19. Sequencing was done on a sample of peripheral blood. CDR3 amino acids: CASSLGERNTEAFF. The CDR3 region has the DNA TGTGCCAGCAGCTTAGGAGAGAGAAACACTGAAGCTTTCTTT.